Sequencing of this T cell receptor (beta chain) was carried out in a study of T cell repertoires in cytomegalovirus infection. Study-wide context: It was the public TCR beta signatures that indicated both CMV infection and matching HLA type.

The CDR3 is made up of 14 amino acids. Deletions cut 2 bases from V and 7 bases from J, with 12 bases between. The germline V gene has CDR1 MDHEN and CDR2 SYDVKM. One entry per CDR3 protein, called by TCRdb with MiXCR from the reads. The repertoire holds about 310,000 distinct CDR3 sequences, with roughly 16% as singletons. This clonotype came up a few times. The TCR was taken from a human donor in good health (CMV status not recorded). Some clones in this sample may be carry-over from other donors' samples. The sequencing input was PBMCs. V gene TRBV28 combines with J gene TRBJ1-5; TRBD1 is a possible D gene (6 bases). The CDR3 nucleotides read TGTGCCAGCAGTTTAGGGGGGGCAGGGCAGCCCCAGCATTTT. It encodes CASSLGGAGQPQHF. Based on the CDR3 plus reference TRBV28 and TRBJ1-5, the full variable domain is DVKVTQSSRYLVKRTGEKVFLECVQDMDHENMFWYRQDPGLGLRLIYFSYDVKMKEKGDIPEGYSVSREKKERFSLILESASTNQTSMYLCASSLGGAGQPQHFGDGTRLSIL.